A single sample gave rise to the 16 T cell receptor beta chains below, sequenced in a study of monozygotic twins with inflammatory bowel disease. From its re-call of the 5' RACE reads, TCRdb lists each CDR3 protein once, without DNA. The sample has approximately 330,000 distinct CDR3 sequences; the top ten hold over 2%. Sequenced sample: blood. The receptors derive from a human donor with ulcerative colitis or Crohn's disease, or a healthy co-twin of an affected twin (not recorded which).

The chain is built from TRBV19 and TRBJ1-6; as DNA is missing, the TRBD1 call by TCRdb cannot be tested. Germline CDR1 reads LNHDA; CDR2 reads SQIVND (reference sequence). This CDR3 has 13 amino acids. CDR3 in amino acids: CASGQQGVSPLHF.

V is TRBV5-1 and J is TRBJ1-1; TCRdb lists TRBD1, though no DNA is available to test this call. Germline V CDR1 and CDR2: SGHRS, YFSETQ. The CDR3 contains 13 residues. The chain's CDR3 is CASSSPGRTEAFF.

The rearrangement links TRBV28 to TRBJ2-1; the TRBD1 assignment by TCRdb is unverifiable without DNA. The CDR3 contains 14 residues. The germline V gene has CDR1 MDHEN and CDR2 SYDVKM. CDR3 in amino acids: CASSPGGGYNEQFF.

The chain is built from TRBV4-1 and TRBJ2-5; without DNA, the TCRdb call of TRBD2 cannot be checked. CDR3 length: 17 amino acids. The germline CDR1 and CDR2 sequences are MGHRA and YSYEKL. CDR3 amino acids: CASSQDGGERPQETQYF.

V gene TRBV5-1 combines with J gene TRBJ2-1. The length of the CDR3 is 15 residues. The germline V gene encodes CDR1 SGHRS and CDR2 YFSETQ. Here the CDR3 reads CASSLVYGSYNEQFF.

The rearrangement uses TRBV5-6 and TRBJ2-5; lacking DNA, the TRBD1 call made by TCRdb goes unchecked. This CDR3 has 14 amino acids. Looked up from germline, CDR1 is SGHDT and CDR2 is YYEEEE. Here the CDR3 reads CASSLVSGGETQYF.

V is TRBV9 and J is TRBJ1-2. The germline V gene has CDR1 SGDLS and CDR2 YYNGEE. This CDR3 region has 14 residues. Here the CDR3 reads CASSSVKGAYGYTF.

V gene TRBV29-1 combines with J gene TRBJ2-2; TCRdb's D call, TRBD1, is unchecked because there is no DNA. CDR1 SQVTM and CDR2 ANQGSEA come from the germline V gene. The CDR3 sequence is 11 residues long. CDR3 region: CSVQGAGELFF.

This sequence joins TRBV5-1 and TRBJ2-7; TCRdb picks TRBD2, but there is no DNA to check that call. The CDR3 runs to 15 residues. CDR1 and CDR2 (germline): SGHRS, YFSETQ. CDR3 loop: CASSLDIAGAGEQYF.

The CDR3 sequence is CASSLYVSGTGDGEQFF. The chain couples TRBV28 to TRBJ2-1; TCRdb's assignment of TRBD1 cannot be checked, as there is no DNA. The germline V gene has CDR1 MDHEN and CDR2 SYDVKM. This CDR3 comprises 17 residues.

This CDR3 is CASSQGFGGSMAEAFF. This sequence joins TRBV4-3 and TRBJ1-1; TCRdb designates TRBD1, a call that cannot be tested without DNA. This CDR3 spans 16 amino acids. Germline CDR1 is LGHNA and CDR2 is YSLEER.

This chain links TRBV10-3 with TRBJ2-3; TCRdb reports TRBD2, a call that lacks DNA to check it against. The CDR3 has 13 residues. Germline CDR1 reads ENHRY; CDR2 reads SYGVKD. CDR3 loop: CATTLAGHDTQYF.

This CDR3 is CASSLLDPRGNQPQHF. The J gene is TRBJ1-5, the V gene TRBV12-3 or TRBV12-4. The CDR3 loop spans 16 amino acids.

The rearrangement uses TRBV15 and TRBJ2-7; TCRdb names TRBD1, which stays unverified in the absence of DNA. The CDR3 spans 14 residues. Germline CDR1 LNHNV, CDR2 YYDKDF (reference sequence). CDR3: CATSVGTGAYEQYF.

The gene calls are TRBV9 and TRBJ2-2. The CDR3 consists of 14 residues. Germline V gives CDR1 SGDLS, CDR2 YYNGEE. The CDR3: CASSVGTGTGELFF.

The chain carries TRBV7-9 and TRBJ2-5; TCRdb outputs TRBD2, but without DNA this stays unchecked. CDR3 length: 16 amino acids. Germline assignment: CDR1 SEHNR and CDR2 FQNEAQ (reference sequence). This CDR3 is CASSPLSGSIGETQYF.